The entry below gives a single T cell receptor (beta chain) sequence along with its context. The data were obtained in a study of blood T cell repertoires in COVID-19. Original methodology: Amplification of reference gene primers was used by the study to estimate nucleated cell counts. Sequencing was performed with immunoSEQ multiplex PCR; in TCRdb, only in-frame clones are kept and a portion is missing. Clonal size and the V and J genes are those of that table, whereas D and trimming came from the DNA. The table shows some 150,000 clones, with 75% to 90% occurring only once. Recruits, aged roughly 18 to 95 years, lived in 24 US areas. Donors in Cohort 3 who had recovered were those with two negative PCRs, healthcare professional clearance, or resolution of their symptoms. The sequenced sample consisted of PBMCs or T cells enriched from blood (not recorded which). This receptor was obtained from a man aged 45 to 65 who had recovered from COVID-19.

CDR3 loop: CASSLSVGGAVEKLFF. The CDR3 nucleotides are TGTGCCAGCAGTTTATCCGTGGGGGGGGCGGTGGAAAAACTGTTTTTT. The V call is TRBV28, the J call TRBJ1-4, with D maybe TRBD1 (6 bases). Per germline, CDR1 MDHEN and CDR2 SYDVKM. This CDR3 comprises 16 residues. The V and J ends lost 1 base and 8 bases respectively, with 17 bases between them.